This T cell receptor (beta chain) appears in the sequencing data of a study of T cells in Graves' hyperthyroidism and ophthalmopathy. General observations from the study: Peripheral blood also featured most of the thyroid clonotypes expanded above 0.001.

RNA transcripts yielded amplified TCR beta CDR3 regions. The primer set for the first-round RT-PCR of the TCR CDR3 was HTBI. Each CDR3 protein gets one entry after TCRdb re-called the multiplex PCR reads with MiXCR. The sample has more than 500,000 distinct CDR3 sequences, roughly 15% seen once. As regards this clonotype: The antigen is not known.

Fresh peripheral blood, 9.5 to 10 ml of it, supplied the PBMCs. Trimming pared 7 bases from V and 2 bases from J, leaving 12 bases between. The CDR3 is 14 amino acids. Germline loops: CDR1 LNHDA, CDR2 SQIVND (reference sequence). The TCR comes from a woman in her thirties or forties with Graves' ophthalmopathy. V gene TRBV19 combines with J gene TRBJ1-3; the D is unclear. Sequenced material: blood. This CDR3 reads CASKILTTGNTIYF. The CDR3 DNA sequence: TGTGCCAGTAAGATCCTGACGACTGGAAACACCATATATTTT.